Detailed here is one T cell receptor beta chain. Its target is not known. There are 11 residues in the CDR3. Germline V gene lookup returns CDR1 SQVTM and CDR2 ANQGSEA. V was clipped by 6 bases and J by 3 bases, with 9 bases between them. The data belong to a study of radiotherapy plus CTLA-4 blockade in lung cancer. Overall study: Under 20% of enrolled patients responded objectively, and roughly 30% had disease control. Study-wide findings and caveats: In blood, after radiotherapy plus ipilimumab, tumor-derived TCR clones expanded. Together with interferon-beta, which increased in serum after radiation, early dynamic changes in blood T cell clones were reportedly the best predictors of response.

Patients in the study, people with chemo-refractory metastatic non-small-cell lung cancer, received focal radiation plus ipilimumab CTLA-4 blockade. Libraries were prepared by immunoSEQ multiplex PCR; TCRdb keeps only in-frame clonotypes and omits some of them. This table holds 62,000 or so clones, less than 80% found once. The specimen comprised peripheral blood, sampled from a patient treated with radiotherapy plus ipilimumab. The source is a human donor with non-small cell lung cancer who had a complete response to radiotherapy plus ipilimumab. The chain carries TRBV29-1 and TRBJ2-7; D might be TRBD1 (5 bases). CDR3 loop: CSVQVDYEQYF. The CDR3 nucleotides read TGCAGCGTACAGGTTGACTACGAGCAGTACTTC.